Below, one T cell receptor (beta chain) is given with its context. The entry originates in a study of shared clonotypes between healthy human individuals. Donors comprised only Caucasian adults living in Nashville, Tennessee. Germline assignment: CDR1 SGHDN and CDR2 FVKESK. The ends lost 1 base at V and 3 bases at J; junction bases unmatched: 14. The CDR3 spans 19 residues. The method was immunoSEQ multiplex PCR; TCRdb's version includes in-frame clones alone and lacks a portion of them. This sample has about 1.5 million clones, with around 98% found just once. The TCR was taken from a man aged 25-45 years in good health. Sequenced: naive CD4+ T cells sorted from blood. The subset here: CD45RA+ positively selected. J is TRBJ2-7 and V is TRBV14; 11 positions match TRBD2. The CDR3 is CASSQVRTSGSLTLYEQYF. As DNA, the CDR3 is TGTGCCAGCAGCCAAGTTCGCACTAGCGGGAGCCTGACCCTCTACGAGCAGTACTTC.